This entry lists 5 T cell receptor beta chains sequenced from one sample in a study of T cells expressing NK-cell markers. Reanalyzing the 5' RACE reads, TCRdb keeps one entry per CDR3 protein, without DNA. Its clone listing holds approximately 460,000 distinct CDR3 sequences. The sample taken for sequencing was blood T cells: a sorted CD56 or NKG2C T cell subset, CD4+ or CD8+ T cells, or bulk PBMC T cells (not recorded which). The source is a woman aged 18 to 75 in good health.

V and J are TRBV9 and TRBJ2-3; the D gene TCRdb calls, TRBD2, cannot be checked with no DNA. This CDR3 has 17 amino acids. Germline V CDR1 and CDR2: SGDLS, YYNGEE. The CDR3 reads CASSGVRASAMTDTQYF.

The gene calls are TRBV5-1 and TRBJ2-7; absent DNA, TCRdb's TRBD1 call cannot be checked. CDR3 length: 14 amino acids. Germline assignment: CDR1 SGHRS and CDR2 YFSETQ. CDR3 region: CASSLAGVVGEQYF. The whole variable domain, remainder taken from reference TRBV5-1 and TRBJ2-7, is KAGVTQTPRYLIKTRGQQVTLSCSPISGHRSVSWYQQTPGQGLQFLFEYFSETQRNKGNFPGRFSGRQFSNSRSEMNVSTLELGDSALYLCASSLAGVVGEQYFGPGTRLTVT.

The chain uses TRBV12-3 or TRBV12-4 and TRBJ1-2. CDR3 length: 13 amino acids. The CDR3 here is CPSSLTGPGGYTF.

The chain uses TRBV6-2 or TRBV6-3 and TRBJ1-4. The CDR3 length is 15 residues. Germline values: CDR1 MNHEY, CDR2 SVGEGT. The CDR3 loop reads CASRRRHDHNEKLFF.

This sequence joins TRBV5-1 and TRBJ1-2; TCRdb's D gene call, TRBD1, goes unchecked for lack of DNA. This CDR3 region has 14 residues. CDR1 SGHRS and CDR2 YFSETQ come from the germline V gene. The CDR3 sequence is CASSLISAGYGYTF.